This T cell receptor beta chain was captured by sequencing in a study of blood T cell repertoires in COVID-19. For the study at large: Acute-phase and convalescent COVID-19 samples originated in the United States, Italy and Spain. The analysed material was cDNA or gDNA that came from T cells, B-cell-depleted T cells, or PBMCs.

CDR1 is LGHDT and CDR2 is YNNKEL in the germline V gene (reference sequence). With V trimmed by 4 bases and J by 13 bases, 5 bases remained unmatched. This CDR3 is 13 amino acids long. Under the authors' procedure: Estimates of nucleated cell counts were drawn from the amplification of reference gene primers. Sequencing was performed with immunoSEQ multiplex PCR; in TCRdb, only in-frame clones are kept and a portion is missing. That table supplies the V and J calls and clone size; D and trimming were determined from the DNA. The repertoire consists of about 25,000 clones, with around 84% occurring once and the leading ten covering roughly 20%.

The chain combines TRBV3-1 (or the pseudogene TRBV3-2) with TRBJ1-6; 9 bases are shared with TRBD1. The TCR sequence derives from a woman of 80 years or more with acute or convalescent COVID-19. The sample consisted of peripheral blood. The CDR3 here is CASSPGQGAPLHF. For the CDR3, the DNA is TGTGCCAGCAGCCCGGGACAGGGAGCCCCCCTCCACTTT.